Each of the 7 T cell receptor beta chains below was sequenced from the same sample in a study of early T cells in non-severe SARS-CoV-2 infection. One entry per CDR3 protein, called by TCRdb with MiXCR from the 5' RACE reads. The table lists approximately 70,000 distinct CDR3 sequences, over 9.5% of them singletons. Sequences were obtained from whole blood. These TCRs come from an adult who was a healthcare worker with PCR-confirmed SARS-CoV-2 infection or an uninfected control (not recorded which).

This clonotype was seen repeatedly, ten times or more. The CDR3 spells CSASRDLGEQYF. Here the CDR3 DNA reads TGCAGTGCTAGTAGGGACCTCGGCGAGCAGTACTTC. The genes are TRBV20-1 and TRBJ2-7; D tentatively fits TRBD1 or TRBD2 (5 bases each). The germline gives CDR1 DFQATT, CDR2 SNEGSKA (reference sequence). The CDR3 length is 12 residues. Trimming pared 3 bases from V and 6 bases from J, leaving 12 bases between.

This clonotype has just one count. A much bigger clone sits one base away, suggesting this may be a read error. The chain recombines TRBV5-4 with TRBJ2-3, with TRBD2 matching over 7 bases. This CDR3 region has 16 residues. Per germline, CDR1 SGHNT and CDR2 YYREEE (reference sequence). This CDR3 reads CSSSFKRGGDTDTQYF. CDR3 coding DNA: TGTTCCAGCAGCTTTAAGCGGGGCGGGGACACAGATACGCAGTATTTT.

This clonotype was picked up many times. The chain employs TRBV7-9 and TRBJ2-7; 10 bases align to TRBD2. The CDR3 totals 14 residues. Germline CDR1 SEHNR, CDR2 FQNEAQ (reference sequence). The trim removed 6 bases at V and 5 bases at J, leaving 7 bases unmatched. The CDR3 DNA reads TGTGCCAGCAGGTACACTAGCGGGACCGACGAGCAGTACTTC. As protein: CASRYTSGTDEQYF. The full variable domain, completed using reference TRBV7-9 and TRBJ2-7, is DTGVSQNPRHKITKRGQNVTFRCDPISEHNRLYWYRQTLGQGPEFLTYFQNEAQLEKSRLLSDRFSAERPKGSFSTLEIQRTEQGDSAMYLCASRYTSGTDEQYFGPGTRLTVT.

The genes are TRBV29-1 and TRBJ2-3, with no clear D. The CDR3 runs 10 residues. V was cut by 4 bases and J by 6 bases, with 5 bases left in between. Germline V gives CDR1 SQVTM, CDR2 ANQGSEA. In nucleotides, the CDR3 is TGCAGCGTTGTGGGGGATACGCAGTATTTT. Translating it yields CSVVGDTQYF.

This clonotype was seen ten or more times. The genes are TRBV5-5 and TRBJ2-1; 8 nucleotides line up with TRBD1. Germline-derived CDR1 and CDR2 are SGHKS and YYEKEE (reference sequence). CDR3 size: 17 residues. V was pared by 4 bases and J by 8 bases, with 17 bases of the junction left unmatched. CDR3 residues: CASSTPRQGIGIDEQFF. In DNA, the CDR3 is TGTGCCAGCAGCACACCACGACAGGGGATAGGGATCGATGAGCAGTTCTTC.

This clonotype was observed at least ten times. The V gene is TRBV12-3 or TRBV12-4, the J gene TRBJ1-5, with D unresolved. This CDR3 region has 16 residues. V was trimmed by 6 bases and J by 2 bases, leaving 17 bases between them. In nucleotides, the CDR3 is TGTGCCAGCAGCCACCTGGTGGGGTTGGGCAATCAGCCCCAGCATTTT. Its translation: CASSHLVGLGNQPQHF.

This clonotype was seen a handful of times. The chain combines TRBV20-1 with TRBJ1-2; the D gene is possibly TRBD1 (6 bases). This CDR3 contains 16 residues. V was pared by 0 bases and J by 2 bases, with 16 bases between. Germline V gene data show CDR1 as DFQATT and CDR2 as SNEGSKA (reference sequence). This CDR3 reads CSARDKFRDKNYGYTF. The CDR3 DNA follows: TGCAGTGCTAGAGATAAGTTCCGGGACAAGAACTATGGCTACACCTTC.